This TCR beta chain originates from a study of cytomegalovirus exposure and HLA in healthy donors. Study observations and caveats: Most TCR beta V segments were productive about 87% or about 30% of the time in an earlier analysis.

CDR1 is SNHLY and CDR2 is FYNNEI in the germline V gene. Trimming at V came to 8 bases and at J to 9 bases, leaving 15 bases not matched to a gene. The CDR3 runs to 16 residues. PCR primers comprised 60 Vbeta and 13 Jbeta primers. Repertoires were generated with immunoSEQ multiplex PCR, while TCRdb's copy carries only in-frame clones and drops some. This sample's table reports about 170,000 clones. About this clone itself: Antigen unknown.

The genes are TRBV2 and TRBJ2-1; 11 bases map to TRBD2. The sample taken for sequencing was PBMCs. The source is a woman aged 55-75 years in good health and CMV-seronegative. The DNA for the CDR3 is TGTGCCAGCGAATACATACTAGCGGGGGTTATGGTTGAGCAGTTCTTC. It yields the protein CASEYILAGVMVEQFF.